The clone carrying this T cell receptor (beta chain) was picked up many times. The antigen remains undetermined. This entry is derived from a study of T cells after yellow fever vaccination. About the study: SMART-Seq v4 Ultra Low Input served to prepare low-cell-number fractions. Notes on the study in general: In post-booster samples, most primary-vaccination clones reappeared (around 95% CD4, roughly 88% CD8). Sorted repertoires could include abundant contaminating clonotypes from bulk cells.

Synthesis of TCR cDNA relied on 5'RACE template switching, which attached a universal primer site and UMIs. One entry per CDR3 protein, called by TCRdb with MiXCR from the 5' RACE reads. This repertoire shows about 170,000 distinct CDR3 sequences, about 6% found once; its top ten account for roughly 3%. The source of this sequence is a man aged 18 to 29 who received the YFV17D yellow fever vaccine. Sequences were derived from CD4+ T cells sorted from PBMCs, sampled on the day of the first yellow fever vaccination.

CDR3 bases: TGCGCCAGCAGCCCTACCGGAGGGCAAAACACTGAAGCTTTCTTT. Its translation is CASSPTGGQNTEAFF. The rearrangement links TRBV5-1 to TRBJ1-1; D is unclear. Germline loops: CDR1 SGHRS, CDR2 YFSETQ. CDR3 size: 15 residues. V was shortened by 4 bases and J by 2 bases, with 15 bases between the two germline ends.